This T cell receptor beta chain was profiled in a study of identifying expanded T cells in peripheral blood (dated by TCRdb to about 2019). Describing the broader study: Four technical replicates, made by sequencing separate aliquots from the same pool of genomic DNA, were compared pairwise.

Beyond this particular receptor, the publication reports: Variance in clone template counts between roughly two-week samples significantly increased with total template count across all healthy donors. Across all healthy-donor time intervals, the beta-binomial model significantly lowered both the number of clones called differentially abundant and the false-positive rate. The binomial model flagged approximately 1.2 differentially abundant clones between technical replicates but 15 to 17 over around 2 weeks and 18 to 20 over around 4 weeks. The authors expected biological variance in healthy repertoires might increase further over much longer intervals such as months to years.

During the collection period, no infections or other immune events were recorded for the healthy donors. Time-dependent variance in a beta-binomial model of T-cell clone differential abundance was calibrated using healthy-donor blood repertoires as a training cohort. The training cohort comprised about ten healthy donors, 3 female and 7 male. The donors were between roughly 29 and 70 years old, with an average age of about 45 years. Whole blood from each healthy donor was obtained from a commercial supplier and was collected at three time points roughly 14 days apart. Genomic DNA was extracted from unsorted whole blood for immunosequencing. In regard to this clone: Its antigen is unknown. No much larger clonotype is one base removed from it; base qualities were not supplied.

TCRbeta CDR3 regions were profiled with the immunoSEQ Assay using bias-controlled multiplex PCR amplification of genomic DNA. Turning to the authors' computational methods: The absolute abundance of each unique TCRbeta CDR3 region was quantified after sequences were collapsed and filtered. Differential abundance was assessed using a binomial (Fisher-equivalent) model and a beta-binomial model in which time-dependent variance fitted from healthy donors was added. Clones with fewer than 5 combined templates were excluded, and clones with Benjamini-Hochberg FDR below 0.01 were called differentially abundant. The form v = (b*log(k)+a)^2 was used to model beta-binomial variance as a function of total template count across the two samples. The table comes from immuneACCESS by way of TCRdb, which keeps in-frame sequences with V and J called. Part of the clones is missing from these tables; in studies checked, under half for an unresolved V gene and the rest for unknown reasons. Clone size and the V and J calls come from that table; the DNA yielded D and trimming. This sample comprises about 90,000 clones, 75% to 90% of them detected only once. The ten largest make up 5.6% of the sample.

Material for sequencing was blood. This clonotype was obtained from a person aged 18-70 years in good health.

The CDR3 region: CASIRQGADEQYF. In nucleotides, the sequence is TGTGCCAGCATAAGACAGGGGGCCGACGAGCAGTACTTC. The V and J segments used are TRBV5-6 and TRBJ2-7; 10 central bases correspond to TRBD1. Germline trimming amounts to 6 bases on V and 5 bases on J, with 5 as the count of junction bases outside the gene matches. The CDR3 sequence holds 13 residues, the cysteine and phenylalanine included. Only CDR3 DNA remains: 39 bases, in frame from the first base. Looking up the germline V gene yields CDR1 SGHDT and CDR2 YYEEEE.